These 30 T cell receptor beta chains share one sample of origin, sequenced in a study of T cell repertoires in cytomegalovirus infection. TCRdb recomputed calls from the reads with MiXCR, one row per CDR3 protein. The sample lists hundreds of thousands of distinct CDR3 sequences; roughly 33% were seen once. These receptors have no identified antigens. Here the sequenced sample was cultured CD8+ T cells from PBMCs, taken from culture after CMV antigen stimulation. All receptors derive from a human donor in good health (CMV status not recorded). Some clones in this sample may be carry-over from other donors' samples.

The sample holds a few counts of this clonotype. The V call is TRBV2, the J call TRBJ2-3; 7 positions agree with TRBD1. Germline CDR1 reads SNHLY; CDR2 reads FYNNEI. CDR3 length: 14 residues. Trimming removed 8 bases from V and 1 base from J; junction bases left unmatched: 6. In DNA, the CDR3 is TGTGCCAGCGGACTCCAGGGGGGCACAGATACGCAGTATTTT. Amino acids: CASGLQGGTDTQYF.

This clonotype was found a few times. This chain joins TRBV27 and TRBJ2-1; 8 bases map to TRBD2. In germline, CDR1 is MNHEY, CDR2 SMNVEV (reference sequence). Trimming cost V 6 bases and J 4 bases; bases outside gene matches: 5. This CDR3 contains 14 residues. CDR3 residues: CASRVGGAYNEQFF. Written as DNA, the CDR3 is TGTGCCAGCAGGGTCGGGGGGGCTTACAATGAGCAGTTCTTC.

Concerning this clonotype: The junction does not match germline at one end; this may be a read error. The J gene is TRBJ1-1, the V gene TRBV4-1, with unresolved D. This CDR3 comprises 14 residues. The germline gives CDR1 MGHRA, CDR2 YSYEKL. The CDR3 DNA reads TGTGCCAGCAGCCCGAGTGTAGGGAACACTGAAGCTTTCTTT. This encodes CASSPSVGNTEAFF.

This clonotype came up a few times. The V call is TRBV19, the J call TRBJ1-1; D ambiguous. V lost 7 bases and J lost 1, with 7 bases in between. The CDR3 runs to 12 residues. From germline, CDR1 is LNHDA and CDR2 SQIVND (reference sequence). The DNA for the CDR3 is TGTGCCAGTACCGAGGGGAACACTGAAGCTTTCTTT. It encodes CASTEGNTEAFF.

In nucleotides, the CDR3 is TGTGCCATCAGTGAAGGGGGCCTGAGCTCCTATAATTCACCCCTCCACTTT. Protein: CAISEGGLSSYNSPLHF. The chain carries TRBV10-3 and TRBJ1-6; TRBD1 agrees at 7 bases. The CDR3 consists of 17 residues. V lost 3 bases, J lost 0 bases, and 5 bases stayed unmatched. CDR1 and CDR2 (germline): ENHRY, SYGVKD.

The chain couples TRBV11-2 to TRBJ2-5; D possibly corresponds to TRBD1 (5 bases). CDR1 is SGHAT, CDR2 FQNNGV, per germline. Between the trimmed V and J ends, which lost 6 bases and 2 bases, there was a span of 16 bases. The length of the CDR3 is 15 residues. In nucleotides, the CDR3 is TGTGCCAGCAGTCGAACACCAGGGATACAAGAGACCCAGTACTTC. This encodes CASSRTPGIQETQYF. The full variable domain, with the rest looked up from reference TRBV11-2 and TRBJ2-5, is EAGVAQSPRYKIIEKRQSVAFWCNPISGHATLYWYQQILGQGPKLLIQFQNNGVVDDSQLPKDRFSAERLKGVDSTLKIQPAKLEDSAVYLCASSRTPGIQETQYFGPGTRLLVL.

V is TRBV6-2 or TRBV6-3 and J is TRBJ2-7; 8 nucleotides line up with TRBD2. The trim removed 5 bases at V and 2 bases at J, leaving 5 bases unmatched. Germline-derived CDR1 and CDR2 are MNHEY and SVGEGT. This CDR3 region has 14 residues. For the CDR3, the DNA is TGTGCCAGCAGTCTTGGACTAGCAACCTACGAGCAGTACGTC. Translated, it gives CASSLGLATYEQYV.

There are a few counts of this clonotype. The CDR3 sequence: CASGKGPGSPLHF. CDR3 coding DNA: TGTGCTAGTGGGAAGGGCCCGGGGTCACCCCTCCACTTT. The rearrangement links TRBV12-5 to TRBJ1-6; the D is unclear. Germline CDR1 is LGHNT and CDR2 is FRNRAP. The CDR3 sequence is 13 residues long. Trimming took off 6 bases at V and 10 bases at J, with 13 bases between the two ends.

The chain has TRBV9 and TRBJ2-3; D perhaps matches TRBD1 (5 bases). Per germline, CDR1 SGDLS and CDR2 YYNGEE. This CDR3 region has 14 residues. V lost 0 bases to trimming and J lost 1 base, with 6 bases between them. The CDR3 nucleotides are TGTGCCAGCAGCGTAGAACAGGGCACAGATACGCAGTATTTT. Protein product: CASSVEQGTDTQYF.

This clonotype has ten or more counts. This chain links TRBV7-2 with TRBJ2-7, with D possibly being TRBD2 (5 bases). This CDR3 region has 12 residues. CDR1 and CDR2 (germline): SGHTA, FQGNSA. Trimming shortened V by 3 bases and J by 10 bases, and 13 bases separated the two germline ends. The chain's CDR3 is CASSLGSTGQYF. DNA for the CDR3: TGTGCCAGCAGCTTGGGTTCCACGGGACAGTACTTC.

The chain links TRBV24-1 to TRBJ2-1, with 16 bases aligning to TRBD2. The V gene's germline CDR1 is KGHDR and CDR2 SFDVKD. J was trimmed by 8 bases and V by 3 bases; bases with no gene match: 15. The CDR3 consists of 20 residues. CDR3 protein: CATSDEGTSGGALDLDEQFF. CDR3 DNA sequence: TGTGCCACCAGTGATGAAGGGACTAGCGGGGGGGCCTTAGATCTCGATGAGCAGTTCTTC.

This chain joins TRBV6-5 and TRBJ2-3; D possibly corresponds to TRBD2 (5 bases). V was trimmed by 5 bases and J by 3 bases, leaving 18 bases between them. This CDR3 has 16 residues. Germline V CDR1 and CDR2: MNHEY, SVGAGI. The CDR3 coding sequence is TGTGCCAGCAGTCGTCGTGCGGGCGGTGTAACAGATACGCAGTATTTT. As protein: CASSRRAGGVTDTQYF.

J is TRBJ1-2 and V is TRBV19; TRBD1 agrees at 12 bases. The V segment lost 6 bases and the J segment 6 bases; nucleotides outside the gene matches: 14. The germline gives CDR1 LNHDA, CDR2 SQIVND (reference sequence). The CDR3 is made up of 17 amino acids. CDR3 sequence reads: CASSKLWDRGLEDGYTF. The CDR3 DNA is TGTGCCAGTAGCAAACTCTGGGACAGGGGGCTTGAGGATGGCTACACCTTC.

The chain joins TRBV4-1 to TRBJ1-2; 9 bases fit TRBD1. CDR3 size: 17 residues. The germline gives CDR1 MGHRA, CDR2 YSYEKL. V shed 2 bases and J 8 bases; nucleotides not matched to a gene: 15. CDR3 region: CASSQKIPGQGAGGYTF. The CDR3 DNA follows: TGCGCCAGCAGCCAAAAAATCCCGGGACAGGGTGCAGGAGGCTACACCTTC.

This clonotype has a single count. The rearrangement joins TRBV12-3 or TRBV12-4 to TRBJ2-3; 7 nucleotides agree with TRBD2. V lost 4 bases to trimming and J lost 4 bases; unmatched junction nucleotides: 8. The CDR3 is 15 amino acids. As DNA, the CDR3 is TGTGCCAGCAGTTACTATAGCGGGTCCTCAGATACGCAGTATTTT. This translates into CASSYYSGSSDTQYF.

A few counts support this clonotype. The chain uses TRBV29-1 and TRBJ2-2; D remains unclear. The CDR3 length is 11 residues. Looked up from germline, CDR1 is SQVTM and CDR2 is ANQGSEA. Trimming took 6 bases from V and 5 from J, leaving 7 bases between them. CDR3 sequence (DNA): TGCAGCGTAGGATTTACCGGGGAGCTGTTTTTT. Translated: CSVGFTGELFF.

The J gene is TRBJ2-1, the V gene TRBV6-6; 13 bases align to TRBD2. The ends lost 6 bases at V and 11 bases at J; junction bases unmatched: 7. This CDR3 is built from 14 residues. Germline assignment: CDR1 MNHNY and CDR2 SVGAGI (reference sequence). The CDR3, as DNA: TGTGCCAGCAGCTCCGGACTAGCGGGGGATAAGCAGTTCTTC. Protein product: CASSSGLAGDKQFF.

This chain links TRBV6-2 or TRBV6-3 with TRBJ2-5; 10 nucleotides align to TRBD2. Unmatched junction bases numbered 2, after V lost 0 bases and J lost 1 base. The CDR3 extends over 16 amino acids. Per germline, CDR1 MNHEY and CDR2 SVGEGT. The CDR3 region has the DNA TGTGCCAGCAGTTACTCCATAGCGGGGGGCCAAGAGACCCAGTACTTC. The encoded protein is CASSYSIAGGQETQYF.

In this sample, this clonotype turned up a few times. The chain employs TRBV7-9 and TRBJ2-3, with 8 positions matching TRBD2. CDR1 and CDR2 (germline): SEHNR, FQNEAQ (reference sequence). The junction had 2 bases not matched to a gene; V was cut back by 5 bases and J by 4 bases. This CDR3 contains 13 residues. The CDR3 loop is CASSGGLADTQYF. DNA for the CDR3: TGTGCCAGCAGCGGGGGACTAGCAGATACGCAGTATTTT.

The rearrangement joins TRBV6-4 to TRBJ1-2; D possibly corresponds to TRBD1 (5 bases). Trimming pared 0 bases from V and 2 bases from J, leaving 10 bases between. Germline CDR1 MRHNA, CDR2 SNTAGT. This CDR3 has 15 residues. The CDR3 spells CASSDSRRGNYGYTF. The CDR3 DNA follows: TGTGCCAGCAGTGACTCAAGGAGGGGAAACTATGGCTACACCTTC.

Many counts were recorded for this clonotype. The chain joins TRBV7-9 to TRBJ1-4; no reliable D call. The germline gives CDR1 SEHNR, CDR2 FQNEAQ (reference sequence). The CDR3 has 17 amino acids. Trimming cost V 2 bases and J 1 base, with 14 bases left between them. The CDR3 DNA reads as TGTGCCAGCAGCTTATCGGTGAAGGGAATAACTAATGAAAAACTGTTTTTT. Protein sequence: CASSLSVKGITNEKLFF.

The chain is built from TRBV9 and TRBJ2-3; 9 positions agree with TRBD2. The CDR3 loop spans 16 amino acids. The ends lost 4 bases at V and 4 bases at J; junction bases unmatched: 10. CDR1 and CDR2 (germline): SGDLS, YYNGEE. The CDR3 is CASSPGRGGSADTQYF. The CDR3 DNA follows: TGTGCCAGCAGCCCAGGGCGGGGGGGGTCGGCAGATACGCAGTATTTT. Together with reference TRBV9 and TRBJ2-3, the CDR3 gives the full variable domain: DSGVTQTPKHLITATGQRVTLRCSPRSGDLSVYWYQQSLDQGLQFLIQYYNGEERAKGNILERFSAQQFPDLHSELNLSSLELGDSALYFCASSPGRGGSADTQYFGPGTRLTVL.

This chain uses TRBV4-1 with TRBJ1-2; no clear D. The V end was cut by 5 bases, the J end by 2 bases, with 15 bases between. This CDR3 comprises 15 residues. The germline V gene encodes CDR1 MGHRA and CDR2 YSYEKL. The DNA for the CDR3 is TGCGCCAGCAGCGAAGTAAGCGACCCCAACTATGGCTACACCTTC. It yields the protein CASSEVSDPNYGYTF.

V is TRBV19 and J is TRBJ2-7; D is perhaps TRBD1 (6 bases). The CDR3 runs 14 residues. V was clipped by 3 bases and J by 6 bases, with 15 bases between them. Germline V gives CDR1 LNHDA, CDR2 SQIVND (reference sequence). CDR3 amino acids: CASSMSTGSVEQYV. CDR3 in DNA: TGTGCCAGTAGTATGAGTACAGGGTCGGTCGAGCAGTACGTC.

A few counts support this clonotype. The chain joins TRBV5-1 to TRBJ2-2; 11 nucleotides align to TRBD2. The germline gives CDR1 SGHRS, CDR2 YFSETQ. V lost 1 base to trimming and J lost 1 base; unmatched junction nucleotides: 9. This CDR3 contains 19 residues. Here the CDR3 DNA reads TGCGCCAGCAGCTTGCTGTCTCCTAGCGGGGGGCAGAACACCGGGGAGCTGTTTTTT. Protein sequence: CASSLLSPSGGQNTGELFF.

The V and J genes are TRBV6-1 and TRBJ2-5; TRBD2 agrees at 9 bases. Unmatched junction bases numbered 9, after V lost 2 bases and J lost 5 bases. The CDR3 sequence is 16 residues long. Germline-derived CDR1 and CDR2 are MNHNS and SASEGT. The DNA of the CDR3 is TGTGCCAGCAGTGAATTTTGGGGACTAGCCGCGGAGACCCAGTACTTC. As protein: CASSEFWGLAAETQYF.

This chain connects TRBV29-1 to TRBJ2-7; 8 bases line up with TRBD1. The V gene end was trimmed by 7 bases and the J gene end by 5 bases; junction bases not matched to a gene: 10. This CDR3 is built from 13 residues. The germline V gene has CDR1 SQVTM and CDR2 ANQGSEA. The CDR3 reads CSAGQGLIHEQYF. DNA for the CDR3: TGCAGCGCTGGACAGGGTCTAATCCACGAGCAGTACTTC.

This clonotype came up a few times. V usage is TRBV12-3 or TRBV12-4 and J usage is TRBJ2-5, with D perhaps matching TRBD2 (5 bases). The ends were cut back, 1 base at V and 3 bases at J, with 9 bases in the middle. The CDR3 runs to 14 residues. The DNA for the CDR3 is TGTGCCAGCAGTTTAGGAGGAGGCGAAGAGACCCAGTACTTC. This gives the protein CASSLGGGEETQYF.

The chain couples TRBV15 to TRBJ1-1; D gene unclear. There are 16 residues in the CDR3. Trimming left V 0 bases short and J 2 bases short, with 13 bases between. Germline loops: CDR1 LNHNV, CDR2 YYDKDF (reference sequence). CDR3 DNA sequence: TGTGCCACCAGCAGAGATCACGGCAGCCATAACACTGAAGCTTTCTTT. The encoded protein is CATSRDHGSHNTEAFF.

The sample holds a few counts of this clonotype. V and J are TRBV27 and TRBJ2-1; 12 bases fit TRBD2. Germline trimming cut 0 bases from V and 8 bases from J; bases unmatched to any gene: 5. This CDR3 spans 16 amino acids. Germline V gives CDR1 MNHEY, CDR2 SMNVEV (reference sequence). This chain's CDR3 is CASSLSTSGGLYEQFF. The CDR3 nucleotides read TGTGCCAGCAGTTTATCGACTAGCGGGGGTTTGTATGAGCAGTTCTTC.